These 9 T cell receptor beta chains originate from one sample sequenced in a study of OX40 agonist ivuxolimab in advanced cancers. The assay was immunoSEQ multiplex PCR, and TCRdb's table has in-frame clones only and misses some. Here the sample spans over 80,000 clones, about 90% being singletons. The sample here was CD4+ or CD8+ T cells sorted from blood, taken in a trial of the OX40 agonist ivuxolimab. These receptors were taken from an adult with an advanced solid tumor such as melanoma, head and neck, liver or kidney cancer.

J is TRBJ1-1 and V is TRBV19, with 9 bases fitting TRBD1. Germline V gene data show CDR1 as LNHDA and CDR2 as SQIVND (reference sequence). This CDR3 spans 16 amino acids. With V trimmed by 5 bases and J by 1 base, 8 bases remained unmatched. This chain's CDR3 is CASSEGTGTPNTEAFF. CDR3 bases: TGTGCCAGTAGTGAAGGGACAGGGACGCCGAACACTGAAGCTTTCTTT.

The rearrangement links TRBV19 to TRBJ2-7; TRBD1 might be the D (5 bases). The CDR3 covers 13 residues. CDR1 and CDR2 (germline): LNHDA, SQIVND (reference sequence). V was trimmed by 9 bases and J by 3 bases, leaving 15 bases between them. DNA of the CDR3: TGTGCCAGCCAAAAAGACAGAGGCTACGAGCAGTACTTC. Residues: CASQKDRGYEQYF.

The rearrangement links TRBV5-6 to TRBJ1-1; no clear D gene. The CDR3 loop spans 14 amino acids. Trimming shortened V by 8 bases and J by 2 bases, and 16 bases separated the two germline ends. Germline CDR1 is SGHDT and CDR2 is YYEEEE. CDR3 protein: CASPPDTQNTEAFF. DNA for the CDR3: TGTGCCAGTCCCCCCGACACCCAAAACACTGAAGCTTTCTTT.

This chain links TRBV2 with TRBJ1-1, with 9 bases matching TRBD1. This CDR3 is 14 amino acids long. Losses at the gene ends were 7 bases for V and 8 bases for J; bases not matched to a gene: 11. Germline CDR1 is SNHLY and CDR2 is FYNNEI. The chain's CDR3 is CASKIDRGLTEAFF. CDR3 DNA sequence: TGTGCCAGCAAAATAGACAGGGGGTTAACAGAAGCTTTCTTT.

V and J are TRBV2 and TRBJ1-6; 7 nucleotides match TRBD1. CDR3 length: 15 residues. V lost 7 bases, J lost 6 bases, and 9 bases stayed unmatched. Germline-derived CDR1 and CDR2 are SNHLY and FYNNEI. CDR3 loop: CASTSGDSINSPLHF. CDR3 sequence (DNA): TGTGCCAGCACTTCCGGGGACAGTATTAATTCACCCCTCCACTTT.

The CDR3 is CAWSVRVGDTQYF. CDR3 DNA: TGTGCCTGGAGTGTACGGGTTGGGGATACGCAGTATTTT. The chain carries TRBV30 and TRBJ2-3, with no clear D. Germline loops: CDR1 GTSNPN, CDR2 SVGIG (reference sequence). Trimming took off 0 bases at V and 6 bases at J, with 10 bases between the two ends. The CDR3 contains 13 residues.

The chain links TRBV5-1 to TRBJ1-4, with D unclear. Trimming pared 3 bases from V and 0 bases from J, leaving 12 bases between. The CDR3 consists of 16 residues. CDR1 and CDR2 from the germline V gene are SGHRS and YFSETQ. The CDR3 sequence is CASSSLSPATNEKLFF. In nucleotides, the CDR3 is TGCGCCAGCAGCTCTCTAAGCCCCGCAACTAATGAAAAACTGTTTTTT. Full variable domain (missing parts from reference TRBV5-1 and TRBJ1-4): KAGVTQTPRYLIKTRGQQVTLSCSPISGHRSVSWYQQTPGQGLQFLFEYFSETQRNKGNFPGRFSGRQFSNSRSEMNVSTLELGDSALYLCASSSLSPATNEKLFFGSGTQLSVL.

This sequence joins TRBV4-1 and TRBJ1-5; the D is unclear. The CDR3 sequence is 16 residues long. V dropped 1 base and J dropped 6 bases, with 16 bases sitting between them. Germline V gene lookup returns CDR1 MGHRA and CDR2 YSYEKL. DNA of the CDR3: TGCGCCAGCAGCCAAGGCTATGGTCTTGACGGTCAGCCCCAGCATTTT. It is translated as CASSQGYGLDGQPQHF.

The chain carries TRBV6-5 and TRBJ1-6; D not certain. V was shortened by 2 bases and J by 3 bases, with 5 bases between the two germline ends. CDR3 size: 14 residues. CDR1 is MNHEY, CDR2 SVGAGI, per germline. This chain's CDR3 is CASSYRGYNSPLHF. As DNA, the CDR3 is TGTGCCAGCAGTTACCGGGGCTATAATTCACCCCTCCACTTT.